This T cell receptor (beta chain) came from a study of human thymus T cells. This CDR3 is built from 15 residues. Germline lookup yields CDR1 SGHTA and CDR2 FQGNSA. Trimming at V came to 5 bases and at J to 1 base, leaving 4 bases not matched to a gene. Having corrective surgery for congenital heart defects, healthy Finnish infants were the ones who donated. The repertoire was sequenced with immunoSEQ multiplex PCR; TCRdb's copy has only in-frame clones and lacks some. Of around 44,000 clones in the sample, 85% to 95% were seen once. The source of this sequence is a boy less than two years old with a congenital heart defect but otherwise immunologically healthy. Sample: blood. This rearrangement joins TRBV7-2 to TRBJ2-7, with TRBD2 matching over 11 bases. CDR3 DNA: TGTGCCAGCAGCCATCTAGCGGGGGGTTCCTACGAGCAGTACTTC. As protein: CASSHLAGGSYEQYF.